The text below deals with one T cell receptor beta chain. CDR3 length equals 14 residues. CDR1 is MNHEY and CDR2 is SVGAGI in the germline V gene. The ends lost 9 bases at V and 7 bases at J; junction bases unmatched: 7. The source of the sample is a study of Ad26.COV2.S vaccination and SARS-CoV-2 variants. Treatment described: some 20 received Ad26.COV2.S at low or high dose, single or two shots; roughly 5 received placebo; per-sample allocation not given. Sampling was done on day 63 after the first vaccine or placebo injection. The assay was immunoSEQ multiplex PCR, and TCRdb's table has in-frame clones only and misses some. The sample holds 400,000 to 500,000 clones, around 89% seen once.

J is TRBJ1-6 and V is TRBV6-5; 9 bases agree with TRBD1. This TCR came from a person between 18 and 65 years old who received the Ad26.COV2.S COVID-19 vaccine or a placebo. The input for sequencing was peripheral blood, taken in a trial of Ad26.COV2.S vaccine versus placebo. The CDR3 DNA sequence: TGTGCCAGTTACCCCGGGACAGGGAATTCACCCCTCCACTTT. Amino acid sequence: CASYPGTGNSPLHF.